This T cell receptor (beta chain) derives from a study of shared clonotypes between healthy human individuals. Study-wide background: The donor group consisted of a couple of women and three men, aged 18 to 49. Study-wide results and caveats: Naive subsets tended to show greater estimated richness than memory subsets.

All donors were healthy HIV-negative adults lacking recent acute infections or vaccinations. Between the trimmed V and J ends, which lost 2 bases and 3 bases, there was a span of 12 bases. CDR1 and CDR2 from the germline V gene are SGHKS and YYEKEE (reference sequence). The CDR3 loop spans 14 amino acids. Replicate sorted-subset PCRs were loaded with around 220 ng DNA, roughly 33,000 T cell genomes. The repertoire was sequenced with immunoSEQ multiplex PCR; TCRdb's copy has only in-frame clones and lacks some. The sample shows about 1 million clones, 65% to 75% of them seen only once. Turning to this clone: What it binds is not known.

Input material: memory CD4+ T cells sorted from blood. Regarding subset: CD45RA-negative fraction. The sequence was obtained from a man aged 18 to 29 in good health. The rearrangement joins TRBV5-5 to TRBJ2-7; D not certain. CDR3 coding DNA: TGTGCCAGCAGCTTTAATCAGGCCTACTACGAGCAGTACTTC. Amino acid sequence: CASSFNQAYYEQYF.